In this sample, the clone carrying this T cell receptor beta chain turned up many times. Its antigen is not identified. TCRdb passed the 5' RACE reads through MiXCR, listing each CDR3 protein once. The table shows tens of thousands of distinct CDR3 sequences, with about 10% occurring only once. Deletions cut 5 bases from V and 3 bases from J, with 14 bases between. The CDR3 is 15 amino acids. Per the germline V gene, CDR1 is SGHVS and CDR2 is FQNEAQ. These data originate in a study of T-cell memory formation after mild COVID-19. Regarding the study as a whole: In pre-infection memory, a portion of responding clones appeared, which suggested that cross-reactive memory joined. Contracting CD4+ clones were located mainly in CM and EM, and CD8+ clones in EMRA.

Material for sequencing was PBMCs or a T cell subset sorted from them (not recorded which). The sequence was obtained from a man younger than 30 who had mild COVID-19 (a few samples of this study predate the infection). Cell type and time point are not known. This rearrangement joins TRBV7-8 to TRBJ1-5; possible D gene TRBD1, 5 bases. This CDR3 reads CASSRRDGNNQPQHF. The DNA for the CDR3 is TGTGCCAGCAGCCGCAGGGATGGGAACAATCAGCCCCAGCATTTT.